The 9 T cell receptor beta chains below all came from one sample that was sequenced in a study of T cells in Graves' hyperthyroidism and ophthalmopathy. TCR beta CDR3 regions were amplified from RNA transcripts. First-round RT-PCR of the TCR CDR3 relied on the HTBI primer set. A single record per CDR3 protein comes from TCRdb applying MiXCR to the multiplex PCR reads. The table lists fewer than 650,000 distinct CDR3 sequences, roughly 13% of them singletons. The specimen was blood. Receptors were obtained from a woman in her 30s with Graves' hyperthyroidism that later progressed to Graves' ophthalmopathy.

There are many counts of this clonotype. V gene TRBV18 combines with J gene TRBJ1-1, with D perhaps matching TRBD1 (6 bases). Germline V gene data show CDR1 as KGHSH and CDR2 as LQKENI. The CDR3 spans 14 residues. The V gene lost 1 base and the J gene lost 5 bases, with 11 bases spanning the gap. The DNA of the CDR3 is TGTGCCAGCTCACCACGGCAGGGGAGAACTGAAGCTTTCTTT. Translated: CASSPRQGRTEAFF.

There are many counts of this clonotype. The CDR3 protein is CASYTSGYEQYF. CDR3 nucleotide sequence: TGTGCCAGCTATACTAGCGGGTACGAGCAGTACTTC. This chain links TRBV2 with TRBJ2-7, with 9 bases fitting TRBD2. The CDR3 has 12 residues. J lost 4 bases, V lost 8 bases, and 3 bases had no gene match. In germline, CDR1 is SNHLY, CDR2 FYNNEI.

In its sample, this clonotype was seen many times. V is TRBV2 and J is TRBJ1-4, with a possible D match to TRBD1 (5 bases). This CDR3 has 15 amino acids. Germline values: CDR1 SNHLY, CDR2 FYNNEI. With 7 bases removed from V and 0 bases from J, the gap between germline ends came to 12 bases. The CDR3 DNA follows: TGTGCCAGCACCCGGTCGGACACAACTAATGAAAAACTGTTTTTT. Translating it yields CASTRSDTTNEKLFF.

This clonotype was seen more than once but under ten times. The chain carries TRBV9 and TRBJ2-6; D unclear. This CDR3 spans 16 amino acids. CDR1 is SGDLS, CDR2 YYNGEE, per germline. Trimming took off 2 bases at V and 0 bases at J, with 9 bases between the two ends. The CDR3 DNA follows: TGTGCCAGCAGCGTCCAGGCTCACTCTGGGGCCAACGTCCTGACTTTC. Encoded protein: CASSVQAHSGANVLTF.

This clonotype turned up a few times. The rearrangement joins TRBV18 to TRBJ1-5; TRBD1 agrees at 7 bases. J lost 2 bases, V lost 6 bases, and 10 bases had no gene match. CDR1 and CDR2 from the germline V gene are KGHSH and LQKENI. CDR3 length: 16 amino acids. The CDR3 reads CASSTFQGDGNQPQHF. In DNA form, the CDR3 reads TGTGCCAGCTCCACTTTTCAGGGGGACGGCAATCAGCCCCAGCATTTT.

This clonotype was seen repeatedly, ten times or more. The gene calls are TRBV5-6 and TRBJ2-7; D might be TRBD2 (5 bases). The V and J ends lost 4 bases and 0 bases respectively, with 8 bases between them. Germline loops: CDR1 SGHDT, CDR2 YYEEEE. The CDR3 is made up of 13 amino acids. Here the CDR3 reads CASSPTISYEQYF. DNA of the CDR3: TGTGCCAGCAGCCCGACTATCTCCTACGAGCAGTACTTC. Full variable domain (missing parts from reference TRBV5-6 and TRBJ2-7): DAGVTQSPTHLIKTRGQQVTLRCSPKSGHDTVSWYQQALGQGPQFIFQYYEEEERQRGNFPDRFSGHQFPNYSSELNVNALLLGDSALYLCASSPTISYEQYFGPGTRLTVT.

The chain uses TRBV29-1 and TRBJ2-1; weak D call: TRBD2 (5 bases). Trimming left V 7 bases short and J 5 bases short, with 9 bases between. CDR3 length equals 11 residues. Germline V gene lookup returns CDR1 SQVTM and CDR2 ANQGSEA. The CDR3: CSGGQDNEQFF. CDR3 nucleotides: TGCAGCGGAGGGCAGGACAATGAGCAGTTCTTC.

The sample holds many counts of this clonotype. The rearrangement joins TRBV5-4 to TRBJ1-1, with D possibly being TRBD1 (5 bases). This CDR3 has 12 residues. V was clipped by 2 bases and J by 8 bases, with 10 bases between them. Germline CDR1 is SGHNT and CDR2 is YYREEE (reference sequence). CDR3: CASSFGQLEAFF. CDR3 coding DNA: TGTGCCAGCAGCTTCGGACAACTAGAAGCTTTCTTT.

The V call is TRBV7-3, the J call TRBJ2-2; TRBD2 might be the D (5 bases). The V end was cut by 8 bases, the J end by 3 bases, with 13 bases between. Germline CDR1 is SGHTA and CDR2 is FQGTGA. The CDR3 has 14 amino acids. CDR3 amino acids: CASGKDSHTGELFF. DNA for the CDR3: TGTGCCAGCGGAAAGGACTCCCACACCGGGGAGCTGTTTTTT.